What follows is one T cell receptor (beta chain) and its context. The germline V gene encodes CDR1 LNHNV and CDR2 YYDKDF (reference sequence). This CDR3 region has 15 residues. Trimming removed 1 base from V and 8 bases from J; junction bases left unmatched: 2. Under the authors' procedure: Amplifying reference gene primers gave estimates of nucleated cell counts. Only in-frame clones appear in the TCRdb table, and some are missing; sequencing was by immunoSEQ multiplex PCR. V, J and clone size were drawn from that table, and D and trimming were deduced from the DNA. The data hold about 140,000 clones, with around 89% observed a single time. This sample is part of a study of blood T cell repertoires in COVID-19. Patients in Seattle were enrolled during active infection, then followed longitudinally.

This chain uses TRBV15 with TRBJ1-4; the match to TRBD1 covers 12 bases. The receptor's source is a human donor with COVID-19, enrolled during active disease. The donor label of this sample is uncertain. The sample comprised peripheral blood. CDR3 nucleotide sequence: TGTGCCACCAGCAGAGCGGGACAGGGGGCCGAAAAACTGTTTTTT. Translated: CATSRAGQGAEKLFF.